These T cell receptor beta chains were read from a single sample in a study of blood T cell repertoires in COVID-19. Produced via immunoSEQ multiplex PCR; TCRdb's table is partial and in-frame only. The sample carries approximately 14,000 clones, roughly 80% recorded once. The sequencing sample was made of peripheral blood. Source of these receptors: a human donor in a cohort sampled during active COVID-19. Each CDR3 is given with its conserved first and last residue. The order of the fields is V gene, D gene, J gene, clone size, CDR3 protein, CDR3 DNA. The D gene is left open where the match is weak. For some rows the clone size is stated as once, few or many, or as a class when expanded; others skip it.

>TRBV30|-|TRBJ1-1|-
CAWSKGVYTEAFF
TGTGCCTGGAGCAAGGGGGTTTACACTGAAGCTTTCTTT
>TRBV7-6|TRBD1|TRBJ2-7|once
CASSPEPGQGSLNEQYF
TGTGCCAGCAGCCCGGAGCCGGGACAGGGAAGTCTGAACGAGCAGTACTTC
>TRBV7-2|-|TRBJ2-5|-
CASSLPASETQYF
TGTGCCAGCAGCTTACCCGCGAGCGAGACCCAGTACTTC
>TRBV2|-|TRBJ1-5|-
CASRSSDNSNQPQHF
TGTGCCAGCAGGAGTAGTGATAATAGCAATCAGCCCCAGCATTTT
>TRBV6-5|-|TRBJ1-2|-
CASSSQRGYTF
TGTGCCAGCAGTTCCCAGAGGGGCTACACCTTC
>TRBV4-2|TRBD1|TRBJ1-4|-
CASSLTGTGFEKLFF
TGTGCCAGCAGCCTTACCGGGACAGGGTTTGAAAAACTGTTTTTT
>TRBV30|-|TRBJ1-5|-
CAWSTREGQPQHF
TGTGCCTGGAGTACTCGTGAGGGTCAGCCCCAGCATTTT
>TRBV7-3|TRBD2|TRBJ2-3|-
CASSLLAASTDTQYF
TGTGCCAGCAGCTTACTAGCGGCTAGCACAGATACGCAGTATTTT
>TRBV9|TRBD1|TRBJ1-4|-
CASSVATGTNEKLFF
TGTGCCAGCAGCGTAGCGACAGGGACTAATGAAAAACTGTTTTTT
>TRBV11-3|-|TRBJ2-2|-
CASSLDIQENTGELFF
TGTGCCAGCAGCTTAGATATACAGGAGAACACCGGGGAGCTGTTTTTT
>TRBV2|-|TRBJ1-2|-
CASSERQNYGYTF
TGTGCCAGCAGTGAGAGACAGAACTATGGCTACACCTTC
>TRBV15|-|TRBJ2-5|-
CATSRDRQGSETQYF
TGTGCCACCAGCAGAGATCGTCAGGGATCTGAGACCCAGTACTTC
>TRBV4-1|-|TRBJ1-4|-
CASSVTGHMDEKLFF
TGCGCCAGCAGCGTTACAGGTCATATGGATGAAAAACTGTTTTTT
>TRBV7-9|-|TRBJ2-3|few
CASSSPSEPTDTQYF
TGTGCCAGCAGCTCGCCGTCGGAGCCCACAGATACGCAGTATTTT
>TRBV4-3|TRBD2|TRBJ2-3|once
CASSQKAGGLTDTQYF
TGCGCCAGCAGCCAGAAAGCGGGGGGGCTGACAGATACGCAGTATTTT
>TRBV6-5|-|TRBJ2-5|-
CASSTMGGETQYF
TGTGCCAGCAGTACAATGGGGGGAGAGACCCAGTACTTC
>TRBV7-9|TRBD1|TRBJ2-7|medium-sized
CASTKTDTGGNYEQYF
TGTGCCAGCACCAAAACCGACACAGGGGGTAACTACGAGCAGTACTTC
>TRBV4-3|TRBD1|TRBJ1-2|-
CASSQDRVEGQGALGYTF
TGCGCCAGCAGCCAAGATCGTGTGGAGGGACAGGGGGCTTTGGGCTACACCTTC
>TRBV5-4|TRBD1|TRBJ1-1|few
CASSSGQGLNTEAFF
TGTGCCAGCAGCTCAGGACAGGGGCTGAACACTGAAGCTTTCTTT
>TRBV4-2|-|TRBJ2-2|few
CASSRDSTVGSPGELFF
TGTGCCAGCAGCCGGGACTCAACCGTGGGTTCACCCGGGGAGCTGTTTTTT
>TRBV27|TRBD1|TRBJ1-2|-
CASLGQGNYGYTF
TGTGCCAGCCTCGGACAGGGGAACTATGGCTACACCTTC
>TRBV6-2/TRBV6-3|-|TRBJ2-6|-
CASSLTGGPGANVLTF
TGTGCCAGCAGTTTGACCGGAGGGCCGGGGGCCAACGTCCTGACTTTC
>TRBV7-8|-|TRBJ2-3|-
CASSLLEYGLPDTQYF
TGTGCCAGCAGCTTACTTGAGTATGGTTTGCCCGATACGCAGTATTTT
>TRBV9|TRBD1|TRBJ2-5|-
CASSPRTGGGETQYF
TGTGCCAGCAGCCCACGTACAGGGGGCGGGGAGACCCAGTACTTC
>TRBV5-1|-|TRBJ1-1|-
CASSTTGSNTEAFF
TGCGCCAGCAGCACAACAGGGAGTAACACTGAAGCTTTCTTT
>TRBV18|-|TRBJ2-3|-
CASSLSGSGGDTQYF
TGTGCCAGCTCGCTTAGCGGCTCAGGGGGAGATACGCAGTATTTT
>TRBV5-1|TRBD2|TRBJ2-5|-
CASSPVGGGGETQYF
TGCGCCAGCAGCCCCGTCGGGGGGGGCGGGGAGACCCAGTACTTC
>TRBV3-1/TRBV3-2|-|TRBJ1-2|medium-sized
CASSPAGRENTF
TGTGCCAGCAGCCCCGCGGGTAGGGAAAACACCTTC
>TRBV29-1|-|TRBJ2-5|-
CSVETQDYQETQYF
TGCAGCGTTGAAACCCAGGACTACCAAGAGACCCAGTACTTC
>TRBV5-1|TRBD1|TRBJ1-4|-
CASSLDRGPTEKLFF
TGCGCCAGCAGCTTAGACAGGGGGCCGACTGAAAAACTGTTTTTT
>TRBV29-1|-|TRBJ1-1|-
CSVDVFPEAFF
TGCAGCGTTGATGTATTCCCTGAAGCTTTCTTT
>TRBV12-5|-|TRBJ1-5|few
CASGLPRSPQHF
TGTGCTAGTGGTTTGCCTCGGTCGCCCCAGCATTTT
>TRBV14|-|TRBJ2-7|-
CASSQGAGAQQYF
TGTGCCAGCAGCCAAGGGGCGGGGGCCCAGCAGTACTTC
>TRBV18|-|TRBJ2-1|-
CASSPLLDTAKNEQFF
TGTGCCAGCTCACCACTGTTGGACACCGCTAAAAATGAGCAGTTCTTC
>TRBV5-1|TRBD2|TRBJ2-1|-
CASSFMGLAGVYNEQFF
TGCGCCAGCAGCTTCATGGGACTAGCGGGAGTTTACAATGAGCAGTTCTTC
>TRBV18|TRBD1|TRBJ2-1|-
CASSTGTDNEQFF
TGTGCCAGCTCAACGGGGACAGACAATGAGCAGTTCTTC
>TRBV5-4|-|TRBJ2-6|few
CASSPQPGVSGANVLTF
TGTGCCAGCAGCCCCCAACCCGGGGTGTCTGGGGCCAACGTCCTGACTTTC
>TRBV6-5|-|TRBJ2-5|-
CASSSLRGGQETQYF
TGTGCCAGCAGTTCTTTGCGTGGAGGCCAAGAGACCCAGTACTTC
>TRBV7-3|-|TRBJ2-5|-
CASSPGAGQETQYF
TGTGCCAGCAGCCCCGGCGCGGGGCAAGAGACCCAGTACTTC
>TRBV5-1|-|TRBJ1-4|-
CASSLTGRDEKLFF
TGCGCCAGCAGCTTGACAGGGAGGGATGAAAAACTGTTTTTT
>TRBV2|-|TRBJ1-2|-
CASSEARRAGGYTF
TGTGCCAGCAGTGAAGCTCGCAGGGCCGGTGGCTACACCTTC